A selection of T cell receptor beta chains follows, all from one sample in a study of CD8+ T cells in alopecia areata. TCRdb's table, derived via immunoSEQ multiplex PCR, lists solely in-frame clones and lacks some. In the table there are roughly 60,000 clones, 46% of which are singletons. The starting material was CD8+ T cells sorted from blood, obtained at approximately week 37, from a patient treated with tofacitinib. These receptors originate from a human donor with alopecia areata. The conserved cysteine and the conserved F or W are not part of the CDR3 here. The order of the fields is CDR3 length, V gene, CDR3 protein.

13,TRBV19,ASSPTPAGKYEQY
12,TRBV27,ASSFDRSQETQY
11,TRBV30,AWSGGGGEKLF
13,TRBV15,ATSRDRLSYNEQF
10,TRBV9,ASSDGSRGYT
11,TRBV11-2,ASSETLSYEQY
9,TRBV27,AIGASYEQY
15,TRBV15,ATSRALQGMAGQPQH
9,TRBV7-9,ASTPGEGYT
14,TRBV7-2,ASSPEVLAVPDTQY
12,TRBV6-5,ASSFGGMNTEAF
10,TRBV27,ASSPSGTLLF
11,TRBV14,ASGTSGKETQY
12,TRBV4-1,ASSDGASSYEQY
13,TRBV7-8,ASSLVTQHEGGYT
13,TRBV7-9,ASSLEEETPYGYT
12,TRBV7-8,ASSSGTSGSEQY
9,TRBV30,AWGASYGYT
12,TRBV28,ASSPGTSMETQY
11,TRBV27,ASSLWGHDTQY
15,TRBV27,ASRPGLAELYSYEQY
13,TRBV4-1,ASSQESGSYNEQF
13,TRBV29-1,SVEILAGVRDEQY
13,TRBV7-9,ASSLGGGQGHEQF
13,TRBV2,ASTLAVEGNTEAF